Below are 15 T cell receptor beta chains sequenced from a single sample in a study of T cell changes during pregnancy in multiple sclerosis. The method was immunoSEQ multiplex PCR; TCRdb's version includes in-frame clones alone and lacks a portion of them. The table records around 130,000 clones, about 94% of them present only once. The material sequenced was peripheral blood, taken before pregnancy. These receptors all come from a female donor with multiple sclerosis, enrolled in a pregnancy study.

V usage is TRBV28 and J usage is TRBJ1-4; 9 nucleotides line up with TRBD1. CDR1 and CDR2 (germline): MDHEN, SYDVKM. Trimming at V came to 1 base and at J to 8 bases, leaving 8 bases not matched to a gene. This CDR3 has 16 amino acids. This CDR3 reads CASSLLSGTGQEKLFF. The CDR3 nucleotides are TGTGCCAGCAGTTTATTGTCCGGGACAGGGCAGGAAAAACTGTTTTTT.

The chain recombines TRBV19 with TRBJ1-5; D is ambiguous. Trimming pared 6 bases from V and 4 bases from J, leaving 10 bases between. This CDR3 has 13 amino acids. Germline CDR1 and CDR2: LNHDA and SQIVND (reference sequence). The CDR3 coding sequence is TGTGCCAGTAGGATGAGGGAGAATCAGCCCCAGCATTTT. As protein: CASRMRENQPQHF.

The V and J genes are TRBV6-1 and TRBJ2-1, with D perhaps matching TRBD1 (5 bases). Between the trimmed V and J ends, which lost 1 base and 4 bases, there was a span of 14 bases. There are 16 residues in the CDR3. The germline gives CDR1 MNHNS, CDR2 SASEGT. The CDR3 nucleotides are TGTGCCAGCAGTGAAGAGAAGGGGCCGAGGTACAATGAGCAGTTCTTC. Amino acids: CASSEEKGPRYNEQFF.

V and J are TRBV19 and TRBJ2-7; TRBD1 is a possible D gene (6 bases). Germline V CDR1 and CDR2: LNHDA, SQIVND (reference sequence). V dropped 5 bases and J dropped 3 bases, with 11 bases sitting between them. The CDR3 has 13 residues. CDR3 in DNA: TGTGCCAGTAGTGAACAGGGTTTCTACGAGCAGTACTTC. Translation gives CASSEQGFYEQYF.

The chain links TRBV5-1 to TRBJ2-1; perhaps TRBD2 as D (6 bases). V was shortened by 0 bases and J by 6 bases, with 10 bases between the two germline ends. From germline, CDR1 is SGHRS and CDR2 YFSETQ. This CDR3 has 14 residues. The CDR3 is CASSLVAGSNEQFF. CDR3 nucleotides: TGCGCCAGCAGCTTGGTCGCGGGGAGCAATGAGCAGTTCTTC.

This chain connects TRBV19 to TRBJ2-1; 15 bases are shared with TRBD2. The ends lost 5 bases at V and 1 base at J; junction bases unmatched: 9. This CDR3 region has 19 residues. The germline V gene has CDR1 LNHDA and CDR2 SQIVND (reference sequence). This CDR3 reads CASSHTPGLAGGSYNEQFF. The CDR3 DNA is TGTGCCAGTAGTCATACCCCGGGACTAGCGGGAGGTTCCTACAATGAGCAGTTCTTC.

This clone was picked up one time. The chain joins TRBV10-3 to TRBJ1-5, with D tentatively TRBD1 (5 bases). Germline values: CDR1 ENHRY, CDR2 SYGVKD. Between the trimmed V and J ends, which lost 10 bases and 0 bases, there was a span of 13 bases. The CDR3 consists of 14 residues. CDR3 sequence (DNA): TGTGCCACTACAGACAGTTATAGCAATCAGCCCCAGCATTTT. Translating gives CATTDSYSNQPQHF.

The CDR3 DNA sequence: TGTGCCAGTCGGGACAGGATCACTGAAGCTTTCTTT. Translated, it gives CASRDRITEAFF. This rearrangement joins TRBV6-5 to TRBJ1-1, with 8 bases aligning to TRBD1. The CDR3 loop spans 12 amino acids. Trimming cost V 9 bases and J 4 bases; bases outside gene matches: 4. The V gene's germline CDR1 is MNHEY and CDR2 SVGAGI.

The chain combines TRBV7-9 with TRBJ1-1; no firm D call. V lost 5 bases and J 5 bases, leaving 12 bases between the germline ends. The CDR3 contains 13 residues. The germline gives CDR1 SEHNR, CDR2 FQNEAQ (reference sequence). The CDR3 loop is CASSLNRGTEAFF. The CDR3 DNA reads TGTGCCAGCAGCCTTAACCGGGGTACTGAAGCTTTCTTT. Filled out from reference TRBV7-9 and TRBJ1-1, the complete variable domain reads DTGVSQNPRHKITKRGQNVTFRCDPISEHNRLYWYRQTLGQGPEFLTYFQNEAQLEKSRLLSDRFSAERPKGSFSTLEIQRTEQGDSAMYLCASSLNRGTEAFFGQGTRLTVV.

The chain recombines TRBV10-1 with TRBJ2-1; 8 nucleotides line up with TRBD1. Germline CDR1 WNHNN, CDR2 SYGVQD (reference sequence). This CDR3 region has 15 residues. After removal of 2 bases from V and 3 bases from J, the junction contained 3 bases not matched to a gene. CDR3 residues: CASSEGTGDYNEQFF. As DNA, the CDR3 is TGCGCCAGCAGTGAGGGGACAGGAGACTACAATGAGCAGTTCTTC.

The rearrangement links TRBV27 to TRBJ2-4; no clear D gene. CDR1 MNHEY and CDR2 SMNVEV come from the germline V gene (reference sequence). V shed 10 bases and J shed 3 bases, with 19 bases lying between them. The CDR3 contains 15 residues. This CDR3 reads CATAPRFGGKNIQYF. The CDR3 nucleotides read TGTGCCACCGCGCCGAGGTTCGGCGGCAAAAACATTCAGTACTTC.

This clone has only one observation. CDR3 DNA sequence: TGTGCCAGCAGTGAACACCACAGGGCCTCCGGCTATGGCTACACCTTC. As protein: CASSEHHRASGYGYTF. This chain uses TRBV25-1 with TRBJ1-2; TRBD1 is a possible D gene (6 bases). The germline V and J ends were trimmed by 2 bases and 4 bases, with 17 bases remaining between them. Germline values: CDR1 MGHDK, CDR2 SYGVNS. The CDR3 loop spans 16 amino acids.

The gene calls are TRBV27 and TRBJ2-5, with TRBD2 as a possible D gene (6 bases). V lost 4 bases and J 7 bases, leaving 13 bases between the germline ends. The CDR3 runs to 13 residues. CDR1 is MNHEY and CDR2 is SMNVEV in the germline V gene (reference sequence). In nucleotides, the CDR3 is TGTGCCAGCAGTTCCTCCCGGGGGTGGACCCAGTACTTC. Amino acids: CASSSSRGWTQYF.

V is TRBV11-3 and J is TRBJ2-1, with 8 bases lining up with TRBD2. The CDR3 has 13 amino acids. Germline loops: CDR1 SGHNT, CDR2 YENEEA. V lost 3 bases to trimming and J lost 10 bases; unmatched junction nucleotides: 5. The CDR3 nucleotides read TGTGCCAGCAGCTTCGGACTAGCAGGGGAGCAGTTCTTC. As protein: CASSFGLAGEQFF.

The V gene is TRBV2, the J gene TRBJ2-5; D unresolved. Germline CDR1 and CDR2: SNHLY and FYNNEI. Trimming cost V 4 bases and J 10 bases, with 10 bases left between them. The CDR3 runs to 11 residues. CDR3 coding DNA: TGTGCCAGCAGTGGGCAGCAGGTCCAGTACTTC. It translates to CASSGQQVQYF.